These 30 T cell receptor beta chains were sequenced from one sample in a study of control samples from healthy donors and cancer patients. Sequenced by immunoSEQ multiplex PCR; TCRdb stores in-frame clones only, minus some. The profile shows about 59,000 clones, 80% to 90% of them singletons. The sample was PBMCs. The receptors stem from a woman between 55 and 75 years old with lung cancer.

V and J are TRBV18 and TRBJ2-1, with 8 nucleotides matching TRBD2. V lost 4 bases and J lost 6; bases outside the gene matches: 14. This CDR3 region has 17 residues. Germline V gene lookup returns CDR1 KGHSH and CDR2 LQKENI. The CDR3 DNA reads as TGTGCCAGCTCACTATACACTCCGGGACTAGAGTTCAATGAGCAGTTCTTC. Translated, it gives CASSLYTPGLEFNEQFF.

V gene TRBV28 combines with J gene TRBJ1-3; D is unresolved. Germline CDR1 reads MDHEN; CDR2 reads SYDVKM. The V and J ends lost 2 bases and 4 bases respectively, with 3 bases between them. CDR3 length equals 12 residues. The CDR3 bases are TGTGCCAGCAGTTTAGAGGGAAACACCATATATTTT. Its protein is CASSLEGNTIYF.

CDR3 nucleotide sequence: TGTGCCAGCAGCCAAGATTACAGAGGGGGCGAAGAGACCCAGTACTTC. Translating it yields CASSQDYRGGEETQYF. The chain combines TRBV3-1 (or the pseudogene TRBV3-2) with TRBJ2-5, with 7 nucleotides matching TRBD1. J gave up 3 bases and V 0 bases, and 7 bases lay outside the gene matches. The CDR3 contains 16 residues. The germline V gene encodes CDR1 LGHDT and CDR2 YNNKEL (reference sequence).

The chain links TRBV4-1 to TRBJ2-1; 7 positions match TRBD1. Germline V lookup: CDR1 MGHRA, CDR2 YSYEKL. The CDR3 has 18 amino acids. J gave up 5 bases and V 0 bases, and 13 bases lay outside the gene matches. CDR3 protein: CASSQDPGQARRDNEQFF. The CDR3 region has the DNA TGCGCCAGCAGCCAAGACCCCGGACAGGCTCGACGGGACAATGAGCAGTTCTTC.

This clone was seen just once. The chain carries TRBV4-1 and TRBJ1-4; D is unclear. The V end was cut by 2 bases, the J end by 3 bases, with 7 bases between. CDR1 is MGHRA, CDR2 YSYEKL, per germline. CDR3 length: 14 residues. This CDR3 is CASSQPGSNEKLFF. The CDR3 DNA follows: TGCGCCAGCAGCCAACCAGGCTCTAATGAAAAACTGTTTTTT.

This clone was seen only once. In DNA form, the CDR3 reads TGTGCCAGCTCACCAAGTTACGGGTCCGGGGAGCTGTTTTTT. Translation gives CASSPSYGSGELFF. This rearrangement joins TRBV18 to TRBJ2-2, with no clear D. The CDR3 has 14 amino acids. Germline V CDR1 and CDR2: KGHSH, LQKENI. Trimming removed 2 bases at V and 6 bases at J, with 10 bases between.

This chain connects TRBV5-8 to TRBJ1-5; 7 bases agree with TRBD1. V lost 4 bases, J lost 3 bases, and 16 bases stayed unmatched. CDR3 length: 18 residues. The germline gives CDR1 SGHTS, CDR2 YDEGEE. CDR3 nucleotides: TGTGCCAGCAGCCCAACGTTCACAGGGGCTAAGATCAATCAGCCCCAGCATTTT. This translates into CASSPTFTGAKINQPQHF.

Concerning this clone itself: The junction shows a germline mismatch at one end, possibly a read error. The same CDR3 also results from other DNA sequences found in this sample. This chain connects TRBV5-1 to TRBJ1-1; weak D call: TRBD1 (6 bases). CDR1 is SGHRS, CDR2 YFSETQ, per germline. This CDR3 has 13 amino acids. The CDR3 loop is CASGIKGDTEAFF. The CDR3 DNA is TGCGCCAGCGGGATTAAAGGGGACACTGAAGCCTTCTTT. The full variable domain, its missing parts supplied by reference TRBV5-1 and TRBJ1-1, is KAGVTQTPRYLIKTRGQQVTLSCSPISGHRSVSWYQQTPGQGLQFLFEYFSETQRNKGNFPGRFSGRQFSNSRSEMNVSTLELGDSALYLCASGIKGDTEAFFGQGTRLTVV.

V gene TRBV28 combines with J gene TRBJ2-7; 9 nucleotides match TRBD1. The CDR3 consists of 14 residues. V shed 8 bases and J 5 bases; nucleotides not matched to a gene: 10. CDR1 is MDHEN, CDR2 SYDVKM, per germline. The CDR3 nucleotides are TGTGCCAGCTCCCTACAGGGGGCGTTCCACGAGCAGTACTTC. Amino acids: CASSLQGAFHEQYF.

The genes are TRBV5-1 and TRBJ2-5, with D maybe TRBD2 (6 bases). CDR1 is SGHRS, CDR2 YFSETQ, per germline. This CDR3 spans 16 amino acids. Trimming left V 0 bases short and J 1 base short, with 13 bases between. In DNA, the CDR3 is TGCGCCAGCAGCTTGGGGATTAGCGGTAGCCAAGAGACCCAGTACTTC. This codes for CASSLGISGSQETQYF.

The chain combines TRBV6-5 with TRBJ2-1, with D unclear. Trimming took 2 bases from V and 9 from J, leaving 17 bases between them. Germline CDR1 is MNHEY and CDR2 is SVGAGI. This CDR3 contains 15 residues. The DNA for the CDR3 is TGTGCCAGCAGTTACGAAGGGATGGAAGCAGTTGAGCAGTTCTTC. Its protein product is CASSYEGMEAVEQFF.

The chain joins TRBV10-2 to TRBJ2-7; a possible D gene is TRBD2 (5 bases). Deletions cut 6 bases from V and 4 bases from J, with 10 bases between. CDR3 length: 12 amino acids. Per germline, CDR1 WSHSY and CDR2 SAAADI. The CDR3 bases are TGCGCCAGCAGCGGACTTTTATACGAGCAGTACTTC. The encoded protein is CASSGLLYEQYF.

This sequence joins TRBV13 and TRBJ2-7; 10 positions match TRBD2. Germline CDR1 is PRHDT and CDR2 is FYEKMQ (reference sequence). The J segment lost 0 bases and the V segment lost 6 bases, leaving 5 bases of the junction unmatched. CDR3 length: 15 residues. The CDR3 reads CASSILAGLSYEQYF. CDR3 nucleotides: TGTGCCAGCAGTATACTAGCGGGGCTCTCCTACGAGCAGTACTTC.

The CDR3 DNA is TGTGCCAGCAGCCCCCTTAACTATGGCTACACCTTC. This translates into CASSPLNYGYTF. This chain joins TRBV11-2 and TRBJ1-2; D is uncertain. Trimming stripped 5 bases from V and 1 base from J, with 5 bases between. Germline V gene data show CDR1 as SGHAT and CDR2 as FQNNGV. The CDR3 is 12 amino acids.

This chain links TRBV2 with TRBJ1-2; D gene unclear. CDR3 size: 14 residues. CDR1 SNHLY and CDR2 FYNNEI come from the germline V gene. V lost 11 bases and J 0 bases, leaving 16 bases between the germline ends. CDR3 loop: CAGTWTDSNYGYTF. DNA for the CDR3: TGTGCCGGCACGTGGACTGATTCTAACTATGGCTACACCTTC.

This clone was picked up one time. The rearrangement links TRBV4-1 to TRBJ1-4; D is ambiguous. Germline V gene sequence: CDR1 MGHRA, CDR2 YSYEKL. The CDR3 loop spans 16 amino acids. Trimming stripped 1 base from V and 5 bases from J, with 14 bases between. The CDR3 loop is CASSQGIRRKNEKLFF. CDR3 DNA: TGCGCCAGCAGCCAAGGCATACGGCGGAAGAATGAAAAACTGTTTTTT.

This clone was seen a single time. The chain links TRBV5-1 to TRBJ2-2, with 12 bases fitting TRBD2. This CDR3 is 15 amino acids long. V shed 4 bases and J 5 bases; nucleotides not matched to a gene: 3. The germline gives CDR1 SGHRS, CDR2 YFSETQ. The CDR3 loop is CASSLAGGQTGELFF. DNA for the CDR3: TGCGCCAGCAGCCTAGCGGGGGGGCAAACCGGGGAGCTGTTTTTT.

Here the CDR3 DNA reads TGCGCCAGCAGCCCGAGACAGGGAGGCTACGAGCAGTACTTC. Protein sequence: CASSPRQGGYEQYF. J is TRBJ2-7 and V is TRBV5-1, with D possibly TRBD1 on 7 matching bases. Germline values: CDR1 SGHRS, CDR2 YFSETQ. V lost 4 bases and J lost 3, with 14 bases in between. The CDR3 is 14 amino acids. The full variable domain, in which reference TRBV5-1 and TRBJ2-7 provide the parts outside the CDR3, is KAGVTQTPRYLIKTRGQQVTLSCSPISGHRSVSWYQQTPGQGLQFLFEYFSETQRNKGNFPGRFSGRQFSNSRSEMNVSTLELGDSALYLCASSPRQGGYEQYFGPGTRLTVT.

The V and J genes are TRBV7-3 and TRBJ2-5; D is perhaps TRBD1 (6 bases). The CDR3 is made up of 14 amino acids. The V end was cut by 5 bases, the J end by 1 base, with 11 bases between. Germline V gene data show CDR1 as SGHTA and CDR2 as FQGTGA. In DNA, the CDR3 is TGTGCCAGCAGCCCGACAGGTACCCAAGAGACCCAGTACTTC. Amino acid sequence: CASSPTGTQETQYF.

J is TRBJ1-1 and V is TRBV2; the match to TRBD1 covers 11 bases. The junction had 6 bases not matched to a gene; V was cut back by 1 base and J by 5 bases. Per germline, CDR1 SNHLY and CDR2 FYNNEI. The CDR3 totals 16 residues. The CDR3 region is CASSEEGQGEGTEAFF. The CDR3, as DNA: TGTGCCAGCAGTGAAGAGGGACAGGGGGAGGGGACTGAAGCTTTCTTT.

The chain couples TRBV2 to TRBJ2-1; D might be TRBD1 or TRBD2, each matching 6 bases. V dropped 4 bases and J dropped 1 base, with 11 bases sitting between them. The length of the CDR3 is 15 residues. In germline, CDR1 is SNHLY, CDR2 FYNNEI. Here the CDR3 DNA reads TGTGCCAGCAGTGTGTCGGGGGCATCCTACAATGAGCAGTTCTTC. Protein: CASSVSGASYNEQFF.

This clone was seen a few times. The V gene is TRBV9, the J gene TRBJ2-7; 8 nucleotides line up with TRBD1. V lost 4 bases and J lost 2; bases outside the gene matches: 5. Germline loops: CDR1 SGDLS, CDR2 YYNGEE. The CDR3 runs to 14 residues. The DNA of the CDR3 is TGTGCCAGCAGCTCACAGGGGGGCCCCTACGAGCAGTACTTC. This translates into CASSSQGGPYEQYF.

In its sample, this clone was seen once. As DNA, the CDR3 is TGTGCCAGCACCCCTCTGGTGACAGGGATCGCTGAAGCTTTCTTT. Its protein product is CASTPLVTGIAEAFF. V usage is TRBV9 and J usage is TRBJ1-1, with 7 bases fitting TRBD1. Unmatched junction bases numbered 14, after V lost 6 bases and J lost 6 bases. CDR1 is SGDLS, CDR2 YYNGEE, per germline. The CDR3 runs 15 residues.

The chain has TRBV27 and TRBJ2-2; TRBD2 matches at 7 bases. Germline trimming cut 4 bases from V and 4 bases from J; bases unmatched to any gene: 6. This CDR3 is built from 15 residues. CDR1 is MNHEY, CDR2 SMNVEV, per germline (reference sequence). CDR3 loop: CASSSGSGITGELFF. CDR3 in DNA: TGTGCCAGCAGTTCCGGAAGCGGGATCACCGGGGAGCTGTTTTTT.

CDR3 sequence (DNA): TGTGCCAGCTCAGAAGGGACTAGCGGGGTCTACGAGCAGTACTTC. Translation gives CASSEGTSGVYEQYF. The V call is TRBV18, the J call TRBJ2-7; 13 nucleotides match TRBD2. Looked up from germline, CDR1 is KGHSH and CDR2 is LQKENI. The CDR3 totals 15 residues. Germline trimming cut 5 bases from V and 3 bases from J; bases unmatched to any gene: 4.

In its sample, this clone was seen a few times. This chain connects TRBV3-1 (or the pseudogene TRBV3-2) to TRBJ1-2, with 8 bases that match TRBD1. The CDR3 loop spans 13 amino acids. Germline assignment: CDR1 LGHDT and CDR2 YNNKEL (reference sequence). J lost 4 bases, V lost 6 bases, and 4 bases had no gene match. This chain's CDR3 is CASRLTGGYGYTF. The DNA for the CDR3 is TGTGCCAGCAGGCTTACAGGGGGCTATGGCTACACCTTC.

This clone was observed a handful of times. CDR3 sequence (DNA): TGTGCCAGCAGCTCGTTGGTCTATGGCTACACCTTC. This gives the protein CASSSLVYGYTF. This chain joins TRBV5-6 and TRBJ1-2; D is undetermined. CDR3 length: 12 residues. V was clipped by 3 bases and J by 4 bases, with 7 bases between them. Germline V gene lookup returns CDR1 SGHDT and CDR2 YYEEEE.

CDR3 in DNA: TGTGCCAGCACAACGGGACAGGGGATCCAAGAGACCCAGTACTTC. It encodes CASTTGQGIQETQYF. This chain joins TRBV6-5 and TRBJ2-5; 10 bases map to TRBD1. The germline CDR1 and CDR2 sequences are MNHEY and SVGAGI. CDR3 length: 15 residues. With 7 bases clipped from V and 1 base from J, the junction kept 6 bases outside the gene matches.

The rearrangement joins TRBV9 to TRBJ2-3; 8 nucleotides line up with TRBD2. The junction had 4 bases not matched to a gene; V was cut back by 6 bases and J by 4 bases. Germline CDR1 is SGDLS and CDR2 is YYNGEE. CDR3 length: 13 residues. The CDR3 loop reads CASTSGGADTQYF. The CDR3 nucleotides read TGTGCCAGCACAAGCGGGGGAGCAGATACGCAGTATTTT.

The chain employs TRBV3-1 (or the pseudogene TRBV3-2) and TRBJ1-2; TRBD1 is a possible D gene (6 bases). In germline, CDR1 is LGHDT, CDR2 YNNKEL (reference sequence). There are 12 residues in the CDR3. The V and J ends lost 6 bases and 8 bases respectively, with 13 bases between them. The CDR3 sequence is CASRQQGYGYTF. CDR3 DNA: TGTGCCAGCAGACAACAGGGTTACGGCTACACCTTC.